What follows is one T cell receptor beta chain and its context. Its antigen is not identified. From germline, CDR1 is MNHEY and CDR2 SMNVEV (reference sequence). With V trimmed by 5 bases and J by 4 bases, 13 bases remained unmatched. The length of the CDR3 is 17 residues. This sample is drawn from a study of T cell responses to AZD1222 COVID-19 vaccine. Study-wide findings and caveats: Dominant CD4 TCR responses targeted spike regions 160-218 and 743-854. Spike-specific TCR breadth and depth went up after people got two AZD1222 doses. Repertoire sampling occurred only after the peak T cell response.

Sequencing used immunoSEQ multiplex PCR; TCRdb keeps in-frame clones, though not all of them. The table includes roughly 100,000 clones, 85% to 95% detected once. Specimen: peripheral blood, collected on day 0 of AZD1222 vaccination. This TCR was recovered from an adult in good health. This chain joins TRBV27 and TRBJ2-5, with 10 nucleotides matching TRBD1. CDR3 bases: TGTGCCAGCAGTCCATACCCGACAGGGGGCGCGGGAGAGACCCAGTACTTC. This encodes CASSPYPTGGAGETQYF.